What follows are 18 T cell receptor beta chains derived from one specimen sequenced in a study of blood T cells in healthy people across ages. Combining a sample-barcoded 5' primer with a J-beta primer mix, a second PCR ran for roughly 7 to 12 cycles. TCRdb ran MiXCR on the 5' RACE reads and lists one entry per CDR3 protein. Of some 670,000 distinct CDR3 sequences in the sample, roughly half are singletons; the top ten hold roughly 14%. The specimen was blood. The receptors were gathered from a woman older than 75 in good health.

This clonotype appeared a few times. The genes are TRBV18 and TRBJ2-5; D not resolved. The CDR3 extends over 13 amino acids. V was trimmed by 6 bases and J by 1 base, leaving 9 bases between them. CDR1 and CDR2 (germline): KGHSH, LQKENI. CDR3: CASSPLFQETQYF. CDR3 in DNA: TGTGCCAGCTCGCCGCTATTCCAAGAGACCCAGTACTTC. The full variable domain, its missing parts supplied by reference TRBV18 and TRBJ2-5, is NAGVMQNPRHLVRRRGQEARLRCSPMKGHSHVYWYRQLPEEGLKFMVYLQKENIIDESGMPKERFSAEFPKEGPSILRIQQVVRGDSAAYFCASSPLFQETQYFGPGTRLLVL.

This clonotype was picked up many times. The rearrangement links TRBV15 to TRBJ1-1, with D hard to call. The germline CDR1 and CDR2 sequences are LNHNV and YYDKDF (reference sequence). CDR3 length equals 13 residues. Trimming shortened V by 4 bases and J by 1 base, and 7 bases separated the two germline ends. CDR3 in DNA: TGTGCCACCAGCAAAGCCCCGAACACTGAAGCTTTCTTT. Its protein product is CATSKAPNTEAFF.

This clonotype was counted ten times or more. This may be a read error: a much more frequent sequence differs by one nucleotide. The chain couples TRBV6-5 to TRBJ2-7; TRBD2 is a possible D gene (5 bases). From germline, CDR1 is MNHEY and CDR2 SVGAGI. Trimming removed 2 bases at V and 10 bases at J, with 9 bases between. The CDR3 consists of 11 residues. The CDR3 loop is CASSYAGNQYF. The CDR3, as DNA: TGTGCCAGCAGTTACGCCGGGAACCAGTACTTC.

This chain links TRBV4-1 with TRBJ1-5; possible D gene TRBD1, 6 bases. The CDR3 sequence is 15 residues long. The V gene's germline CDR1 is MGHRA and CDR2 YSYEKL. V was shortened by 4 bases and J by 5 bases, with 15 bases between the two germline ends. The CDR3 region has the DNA TGCGCCAGCAGCCCGAGGGCAGGGGTGGATCAGCCCCAGCATTTT. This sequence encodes CASSPRAGVDQPQHF.

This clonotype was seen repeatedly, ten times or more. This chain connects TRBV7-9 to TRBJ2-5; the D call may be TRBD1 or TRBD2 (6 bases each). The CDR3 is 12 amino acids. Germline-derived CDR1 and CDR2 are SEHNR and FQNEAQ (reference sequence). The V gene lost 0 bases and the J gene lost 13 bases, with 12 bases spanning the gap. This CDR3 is CASSLAEGDWYF. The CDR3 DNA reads TGTGCCAGCAGCTTAGCGGAGGGGGACTGGTACTTC. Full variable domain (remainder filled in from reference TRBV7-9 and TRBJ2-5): DTGVSQNPRHKITKRGQNVTFRCDPISEHNRLYWYRQTLGQGPEFLTYFQNEAQLEKSRLLSDRFSAERPKGSFSTLEIQRTEQGDSAMYLCASSLAEGDWYFGPGTRLLVL.

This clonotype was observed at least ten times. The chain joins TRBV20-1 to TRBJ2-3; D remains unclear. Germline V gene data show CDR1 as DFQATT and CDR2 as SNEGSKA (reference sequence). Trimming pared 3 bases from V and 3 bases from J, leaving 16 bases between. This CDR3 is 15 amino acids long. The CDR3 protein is CSARGDTHGTDTQYF. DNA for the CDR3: TGCAGTGCTAGGGGTGACACTCATGGGACAGATACGCAGTATTTT.

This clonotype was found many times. In nucleotides, the CDR3 is TGCAGCGTTGAACGGGAGGGAAAACTGTTTTTT. This encodes CSVEREGKLFF. V is TRBV29-1 and J is TRBJ1-4; D gene uncertain. From germline, CDR1 is SQVTM and CDR2 ANQGSEA. CDR3 size: 11 residues. The germline V and J ends were trimmed by 2 bases and 10 bases, with 8 bases remaining between them.

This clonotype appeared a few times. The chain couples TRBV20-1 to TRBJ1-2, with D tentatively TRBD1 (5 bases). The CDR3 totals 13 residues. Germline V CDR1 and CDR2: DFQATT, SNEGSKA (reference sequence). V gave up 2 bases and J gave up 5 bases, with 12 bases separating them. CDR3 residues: CSARRGQGYGYTF. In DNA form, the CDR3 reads TGCAGTGCTAGAAGGGGCCAGGGTTATGGCTACACCTTC.

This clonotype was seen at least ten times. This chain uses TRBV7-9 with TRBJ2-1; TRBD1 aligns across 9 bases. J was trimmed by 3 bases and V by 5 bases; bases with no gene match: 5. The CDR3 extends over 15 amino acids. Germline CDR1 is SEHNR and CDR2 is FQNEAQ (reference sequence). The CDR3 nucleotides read TGTGCCAGCAGCCTCCGGGACAGGGTCTACAATGAGCAGTTCTTC. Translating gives CASSLRDRVYNEQFF.

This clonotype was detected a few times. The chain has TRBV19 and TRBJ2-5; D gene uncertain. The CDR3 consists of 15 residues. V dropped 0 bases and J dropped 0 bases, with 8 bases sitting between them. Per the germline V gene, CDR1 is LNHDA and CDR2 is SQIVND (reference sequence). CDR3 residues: CASSIDFRYQETQYF. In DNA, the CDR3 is TGTGCCAGTAGTATAGATTTTAGGTACCAAGAGACCCAGTACTTC.

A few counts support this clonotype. The DNA for the CDR3 is TGCGCCAGCAGTGAGTCAACACAGGGGGTGGACTACGAGCAGTACTTC. Its translation: CASSESTQGVDYEQYF. The rearrangement joins TRBV10-2 to TRBJ2-7; TRBD1 aligns across 8 bases. Unmatched junction bases numbered 7, after V lost 0 bases and J lost 3 bases. Germline V gene data show CDR1 as WSHSY and CDR2 as SAAADI. CDR3 length equals 16 residues.

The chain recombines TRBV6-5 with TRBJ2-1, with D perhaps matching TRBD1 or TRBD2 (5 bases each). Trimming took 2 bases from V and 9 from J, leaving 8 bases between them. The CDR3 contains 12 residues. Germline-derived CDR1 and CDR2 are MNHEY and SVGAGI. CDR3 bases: TGTGCCAGCAGTTACATTGGGGGTGAGCAGTTCTTC. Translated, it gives CASSYIGGEQFF.

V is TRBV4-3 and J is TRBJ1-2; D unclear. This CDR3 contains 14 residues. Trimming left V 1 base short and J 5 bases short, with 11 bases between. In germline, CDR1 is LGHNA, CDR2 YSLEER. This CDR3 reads CASSQAEFGYGYTF. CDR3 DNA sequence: TGCGCCAGCAGCCAAGCGGAGTTCGGGTATGGCTACACCTTC.

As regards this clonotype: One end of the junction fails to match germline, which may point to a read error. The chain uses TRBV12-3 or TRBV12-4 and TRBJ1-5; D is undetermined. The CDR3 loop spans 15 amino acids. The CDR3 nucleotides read TGCGCCAGCAGTTCAACGGAGCTCGGTGGGCAGCCCCAGCATTTT. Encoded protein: CASSSTELGGQPQHF.

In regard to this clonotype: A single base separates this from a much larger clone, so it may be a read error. The CDR3 DNA follows: TGTGTCAGCAGTGCAACCGGGACAGGGGTTGGCTACACCTTC. This encodes CVSSATGTGVGYTF. The gene calls are TRBV2 and TRBJ1-2; TRBD1 matches 10 bases. This CDR3 region has 14 residues. CDR1 is SNHLY, CDR2 FYNNEI, per germline.

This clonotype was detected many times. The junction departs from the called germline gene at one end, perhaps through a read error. The CDR3, as DNA: TGTGCCAGCAGCGCCCCTAGCGACAATGGGCAGTTCTTC. This codes for CASSAPSDNGQFF. V and J are TRBV9 and TRBJ2-1; a possible D gene is TRBD2 (6 bases). The CDR3 is 13 residues long. In germline, CDR1 is SGDLS, CDR2 YYNGEE.

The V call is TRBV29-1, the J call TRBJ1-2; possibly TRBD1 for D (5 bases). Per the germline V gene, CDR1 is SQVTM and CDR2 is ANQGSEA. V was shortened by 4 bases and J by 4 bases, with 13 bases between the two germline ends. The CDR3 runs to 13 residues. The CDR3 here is CSVAVGDGYGYTF. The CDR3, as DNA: TGCAGCGTTGCCGTGGGGGATGGCTATGGCTACACCTTC.

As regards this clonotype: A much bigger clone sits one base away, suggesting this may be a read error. The CDR3 protein is CASSLGEGTDTQYF. The CDR3 DNA is TGTGCCAGCAGCTTAGGAGAGGGCACAGATACGCAGTATTTT. The chain is built from TRBV7-7 and TRBJ2-3; D is unresolved. The CDR3 is 14 residues long. Trimming stripped 1 base from V and 1 base from J, with 6 bases between. From germline, CDR1 is SSHAT and CDR2 FNYEAQ (reference sequence). The whole variable domain, filled in from reference TRBV7-7 and TRBJ2-3, reads GAGVSQSPRYKVTKRGQDVTLRCDPISSHATLYWYQQALGQGPEFLTYFNYEAQPDKSGLPSDRFSAERPEGSISTLTIQRTEQRDSAMYRCASSLGEGTDTQYFGPGTRLTVL.